This TCR beta chain comes out of a study of OX40 agonist ivuxolimab in advanced cancers. Study summary: Patients were treated with intravenous ivuxolimab, dosed at 0.01 to 10 mg/kg and infused every 2 weeks.

Germline values: CDR1 SGHAT, CDR2 FQNNGV. Trimming stripped 3 bases from V and 2 bases from J, with 3 bases between. This CDR3 spans 12 amino acids. The table came from immunoSEQ multiplex PCR; TCRdb's copy has only in-frame clones and leaves some out. This table holds about 14,000 clones, around 80% found once. This clonotype originated in an adult with an advanced solid tumor such as melanoma, head and neck, liver or kidney cancer. The rearrangement links TRBV11-2 to TRBJ2-3; the D is unclear. The material was CD4+ or CD8+ T cells sorted from blood, obtained in a trial of the OX40 agonist ivuxolimab. The CDR3 nucleotides read TGTGCCAGCAGCTTCCTCACAGATACGCAGTATTTT. Encoded protein: CASSFLTDTQYF.